This T cell receptor (beta chain) was identified during a study of CD8+CD57+ T cells in acquired aplastic anemia. Whole-study context: When averaged, DNA from sorted CD4+ and CD8+ cells came to approximately 3 ug.

Genomic DNA constituted the template upon which TCR beta VDJ and CDR3 profiling was performed. In TCRdb, the reads were re-called with MiXCR into one record per CDR3 protein. The sample lists 150,000 to 200,000 distinct CDR3 sequences, 70% to 80% occurring once. Whoever was chosen for sequencing had shown CD8+CD57+ cell expansion by flow cytometry. The source material was sorted CD4+, CD8+, or CD8+CD57+ T cells (not recorded which) from PBMCs. This clonotype originated in a human donor with aplastic anemia.

CDR3 amino acids: CATEGLAGADTQYF. The CDR3 DNA reads TGTGCCACCGAGGGACTAGCGGGAGCAGATACGCAGTATTTT. The J gene is TRBJ2-3, the V gene TRBV2; TRBD2 agrees at 14 bases. This CDR3 region has 14 residues. The V and J ends lost 10 bases and 4 bases, in that order; junction bases with no gene match: 4. The V gene's germline CDR1 is SNHLY and CDR2 FYNNEI.